This T cell receptor (beta chain) originates from a study of cytomegalovirus exposure and HLA in healthy donors. The overall study: As released early, the data held 70 million to 95 million unique TCRs from HLA-typed donors. Study outcomes and limitations: Follow-up analysis seemed to connect common viral pathogens with several of the most significant clusters identified. The study labeled 164 TCR beta chains cytomegalovirus-associated. The dataset shows that most TCR sequences were rare, while some public TCRs occurred in many donors.

CDR3 length equals 15 residues. V gave up 4 bases and J gave up 5 bases; unmatched junction bases: 8. Germline V gene lookup returns CDR1 LNHDA and CDR2 SQIVND (reference sequence). With 60 Vbeta and 13 Jbeta primers, the PCR was carried out. Measured with immunoSEQ multiplex PCR; TCRdb has only the in-frame clones, and not every one. The data hold 150,000 to 250,000 clones, with around four fifths observed a single time. A word on this clone: The antigen remains unidentified.

This chain connects TRBV19 to TRBJ2-1, with 7 bases lining up with TRBD1. Sequences were obtained from PBMCs. The sequence was obtained from a woman in her forties or fifties in good health and CMV-seropositive. The CDR3 nucleotides are TGTGCCAGTAGTAGCGACAGGGTGGGGAACAATGAGCAGTTCTTC. Its protein product is CASSSDRVGNNEQFF.